Presented here are 31 T cell receptor beta chains from one specimen sequenced in a study of cytotoxic CD8 clonotypes in ibrutinib-treated CLL. TCRdb's table, derived via immunoSEQ multiplex PCR, lists solely in-frame clones and lacks some. The profile shows 130,000 or so clones, approximately 83% of them singletons. The input for sequencing was PBMCs, taken after 24 months of ibrutinib treatment. These receptors all come from a human donor with chronic lymphocytic leukemia.

The chain combines TRBV6-5 with TRBJ1-3; D possibly corresponds to TRBD1 (5 bases). V was pared by 7 bases and J by 2 bases, with 9 bases between. The CDR3 sequence is 13 residues long. Germline CDR1 and CDR2: MNHEY and SVGAGI. The CDR3 DNA follows: TGTGCCAGCACTCTGACAGCTGGAAACACCATATATTTT. It is translated as CASTLTAGNTIYF.

This chain connects TRBV5-1 to TRBJ1-1; TRBD1 agrees at 7 bases. The J segment lost 4 bases and the V segment lost 1 base, leaving 4 bases of the junction unmatched. This CDR3 has 14 amino acids. Germline V CDR1 and CDR2: SGHRS, YFSETQ. The CDR3 DNA sequence: TGCGCCAGCAGCTTGTTACAGGGGAGCACTGAAGCTTTCTTT. Translating gives CASSLLQGSTEAFF.

This clone was detected only once. The chain has TRBV7-8 and TRBJ1-2; D is unresolved. CDR1 and CDR2 from the germline V gene are SGHVS and FQNEAQ. The CDR3 contains 16 residues. Trimming left V 1 base short and J 8 bases short, with 20 bases between. The CDR3 DNA sequence: TGTGCCAGCAGCTTAGTTGGTGCAGCAAGGTCTGAGGGCTACACCTTC. Translating it yields CASSLVGAARSEGYTF. Supplemented by reference TRBV7-8 and TRBJ1-2, the full variable domain reads GAGVSQSPRYKVAKRGQDVALRCDPISGHVSLFWYQQALGQGPEFLTYFQNEAQLDKSGLPSDRFFAERPEGSVSTLKIQRTQQEDSAVYLCASSLVGAARSEGYTFGSGTRLTVV.

The chain is built from TRBV6-4 and TRBJ2-5; D is perhaps TRBD1 (8 bases). Germline V gives CDR1 MRHNA, CDR2 SNTAGT. Trimming stripped 0 bases from V and 4 bases from J, with 12 bases between. The CDR3 is 15 amino acids. CDR3 sequence reads: CASSDSGGTGETQYF. The CDR3 DNA sequence: TGTGCCAGCAGTGACTCGGGGGGGACAGGAGAGACCCAGTACTTC.

The chain uses TRBV28 and TRBJ2-7, with D perhaps TRBD1 (5 bases). This CDR3 comprises 13 residues. The germline V gene encodes CDR1 MDHEN and CDR2 SYDVKM. Trimming took 6 bases from V and 6 from J, leaving 15 bases between them. CDR3 DNA: TGTGCCAGCAGCAAAGGGGCCCCCCCCGAGCAGTACTTC. Its protein is CASSKGAPPEQYF.

The chain joins TRBV7-8 to TRBJ2-3; TRBD2 might be the D (6 bases). This CDR3 is built from 12 residues. V dropped 8 bases and J dropped 4 bases, with 10 bases sitting between them. Germline V gene sequence: CDR1 SGHVS, CDR2 FQNEAQ. The DNA of the CDR3 is TGTGCCAGCTGCCGGGGGTCAGATACGCAGTATTTT. It codes for CASCRGSDTQYF.

This clone was seen more than once but under ten times. This chain uses TRBV5-6 with TRBJ1-4, with a tentative D call TRBD1 (5 bases). The V gene lost 7 bases and the J gene lost 2 bases, with 9 bases spanning the gap. The CDR3 extends over 13 amino acids. Germline V gene lookup returns CDR1 SGHDT and CDR2 YYEEEE. The CDR3 is CASERQTNEKLFF. CDR3 bases: TGTGCCAGCGAGAGACAGACTAATGAAAAACTGTTTTTT.

The chain carries TRBV2 and TRBJ2-7, with 7 bases lining up with TRBD1. The CDR3 has 12 residues. The germline V gene has CDR1 SNHLY and CDR2 FYNNEI. V was pared by 5 bases and J by 5 bases, with 3 bases of the junction left unmatched. CDR3 nucleotide sequence: TGTGCCAGCAGTCAGACAGGGAACGAGCAGTACTTC. Protein product: CASSQTGNEQYF.

The V and J genes are TRBV30 and TRBJ1-5; D unresolved. Trimming cost V 3 bases and J 0 bases, with 15 bases left between them. This CDR3 has 16 residues. CDR1 and CDR2 from the germline V gene are GTSNPN and SVGIG (reference sequence). Here the CDR3 DNA reads TGTGCCTGGAGATCGGGAGGCCCTTATAGCAATCAGCCCCAGCATTTT. This translates into CAWRSGGPYSNQPQHF.

The rearrangement joins TRBV7-2 to TRBJ2-5; 13 bases are shared with TRBD2. The CDR3 is 19 residues long. J lost 2 bases, V lost 1 base, and 10 bases had no gene match. Per the germline V gene, CDR1 is SGHTA and CDR2 is FQGNSA. CDR3 residues: CASSLGRWGTSGKQETQYF. The CDR3 DNA sequence: TGTGCCAGCAGCTTAGGTCGGTGGGGGACTAGCGGGAAACAAGAGACCCAGTACTTC.

This clone appeared once. This sequence joins TRBV9 and TRBJ1-2; D may be TRBD1 (5 bases). Trimming removed 0 bases from V and 8 bases from J, with 11 bases in between. The germline CDR1 and CDR2 sequences are SGDLS and YYNGEE. This CDR3 has 13 amino acids. The CDR3 nucleotides are TGTGCCAGCAGCGTAGTTGCTGGGGCGGGCTACACCTTC. It specifies CASSVVAGAGYTF.

The chain joins TRBV10-3 to TRBJ1-1; 7 bases agree with TRBD1. There are 13 residues in the CDR3. The junction had 8 bases not matched to a gene; V was cut back by 10 bases and J by 3 bases. The germline V gene has CDR1 ENHRY and CDR2 SYGVKD. The CDR3 bases are TGTGCCAAGAGACAGGGCTTGGACACTGAAGCTTTCTTT. Residues: CAKRQGLDTEAFF.

This clone has just one count. This sequence joins TRBV7-2 and TRBJ2-7; 11 bases match TRBD2. The ends lost 1 base at V and 5 bases at J; junction bases unmatched: 13. CDR1 is SGHTA, CDR2 FQGNSA, per germline. This CDR3 has 18 amino acids. The CDR3 is CASSLVAFGLAGSDEQYF. CDR3 DNA: TGTGCCAGCAGCTTAGTGGCGTTTGGACTAGCGGGTTCCGACGAGCAGTACTTC.

The J gene is TRBJ2-7, the V gene TRBV9, with 7 positions matching TRBD1. The V gene's germline CDR1 is SGDLS and CDR2 YYNGEE. V lost 3 bases to trimming and J lost 0 bases; unmatched junction nucleotides: 6. The CDR3 is 15 residues long. CDR3 region: CASSDGRGRSYEQYF. Written as DNA, the CDR3 is TGTGCCAGCAGCGATGGTAGGGGGCGCTCCTACGAGCAGTACTTC.

This clone was observed a single time. The chain employs TRBV28 and TRBJ2-7, with D hard to call. V shed 3 bases and J shed 6 bases, with 9 bases lying between them. This CDR3 region has 12 residues. Germline V gene sequence: CDR1 MDHEN, CDR2 SYDVKM. CDR3 in DNA: TGTGCCAGCAGTTTGCAGTCCGGCGAGCAGTACTTC. Protein: CASSLQSGEQYF.

The chain is built from TRBV7-6 and TRBJ2-5; D is undetermined. V was shortened by 5 bases and J by 5 bases, with 9 bases between the two germline ends. The CDR3 covers 12 residues. The germline CDR1 and CDR2 sequences are SGHVS and FNYEAQ. The CDR3 region is CASSPSQETQYF. The CDR3 nucleotides are TGTGCCAGCAGCCCATCCCAGGAGACCCAGTACTTC.

The rearrangement links TRBV9 to TRBJ2-4; D is uncertain. Trimming removed 6 bases from V and 1 base from J, with 8 bases in between. The germline V gene encodes CDR1 SGDLS and CDR2 YYNGEE. CDR3 length: 13 amino acids. CDR3 region: CASKVVAKNIQYF. In DNA, the CDR3 is TGTGCCAGCAAGGTCGTTGCCAAAAACATTCAGTACTTC. The entire variable domain, with the rest obtained from reference TRBV9 and TRBJ2-4, is as follows: DSGVTQTPKHLITATGQRVTLRCSPRSGDLSVYWYQQSLDQGLQFLIQYYNGEERAKGNILERFSAQQFPDLHSELNLSSLELGDSALYFCASKVVAKNIQYFGAGTRLSVL.

The V and J genes are TRBV2 and TRBJ1-2; TRBD1 aligns across 8 bases. J was trimmed by 1 base and V by 7 bases; bases with no gene match: 5. Germline CDR1 SNHLY, CDR2 FYNNEI. The CDR3 length is 14 residues. CDR3 sequence (DNA): TGTGCCAGCAATCTACAGGGGGTTAACTATGGCTACACCTTC. This encodes CASNLQGVNYGYTF. Variable domain in full (rest from reference TRBV2 and TRBJ1-2): EPEVTQTPSHQVTQMGQEVILRCVPISNHLYFYWYRQILGQKVEFLVSFYNNEISEKSEIFDDQFSVERPDGSNFTLKIRSTKLEDSAMYFCASNLQGVNYGYTFGSGTRLTVV.

This clone has a count of ten or more. V and J are TRBV2 and TRBJ1-5; D gene unclear. The CDR3 is 13 amino acids. The germline gives CDR1 SNHLY, CDR2 FYNNEI. Trimming removed 4 bases at V and 5 bases at J, with 9 bases between. The CDR3 nucleotides are TGTGCCAGCAGTGGTTCCATTGATCAGCCCCAGCATTTT. Translated: CASSGSIDQPQHF.

CDR3 DNA sequence: TGTGCCAGCAGCTTAGGTGCGGGTGAGCAGTTCTTC. This codes for CASSLGAGEQFF. V usage is TRBV7-2 and J usage is TRBJ2-1; possible D gene TRBD2, 5 bases. The CDR3 is made up of 12 amino acids. The germline gives CDR1 SGHTA, CDR2 FQGNSA. V was trimmed by 1 base and J by 9 bases, leaving 7 bases between them.

V and J are TRBV28 and TRBJ1-1, with a tentative D call TRBD1 (5 bases). V was pared by 2 bases and J by 5 bases, with 18 bases between. The CDR3 runs 16 residues. Germline CDR1 is MDHEN and CDR2 is SYDVKM. The CDR3 spells CASSLMPVVRVTEAFF. Written as DNA, the CDR3 is TGTGCCAGCAGTTTAATGCCCGTCGTCAGGGTGACTGAAGCTTTCTTT.

The chain employs TRBV18 and TRBJ2-4, with no clear D. CDR3 length: 16 amino acids. Trimming removed 3 bases from V and 3 bases from J, with 15 bases in between. Germline values: CDR1 KGHSH, CDR2 LQKENI. In DNA form, the CDR3 reads TGTGCCAGCTCACCGCACTTTCAGAGGAGCAAAAACATTCAGTACTTC. Amino acids: CASSPHFQRSKNIQYF. Full variable domain (rest looked up from reference TRBV18 and TRBJ2-4): NAGVMQNPRHLVRRRGQEARLRCSPMKGHSHVYWYRQLPEEGLKFMVYLQKENIIDESGMPKERFSAEFPKEGPSILRIQQVVRGDSAAYFCASSPHFQRSKNIQYFGAGTRLSVL.

The V and J genes are TRBV19 and TRBJ1-5, with D maybe TRBD1 (5 bases). This CDR3 contains 15 residues. Germline V gene data show CDR1 as LNHDA and CDR2 as SQIVND (reference sequence). Trimming stripped 2 bases from V and 11 bases from J, with 19 bases between. The CDR3 sequence: CASSIHQTAPLTQHF. The DNA for the CDR3 is TGTGCCAGTAGTATACACCAGACAGCCCCCTTGACCCAGCATTTT.

V usage is TRBV29-1 and J usage is TRBJ1-2, with D unresolved. CDR3 length: 12 amino acids. V dropped 2 bases and J dropped 5 bases, with 9 bases sitting between them. The germline gives CDR1 SQVTM, CDR2 ANQGSEA. CDR3 bases: TGCAGCGTTGAATCGCAGAGATATGGCTACACCTTC. Its protein product is CSVESQRYGYTF.

The chain is built from TRBV7-3 and TRBJ1-1, with a possible D match to TRBD1 (5 bases). The CDR3 is 14 amino acids. Per germline, CDR1 SGHTA and CDR2 FQGTGA. V dropped 6 bases and J dropped 1 base, with 12 bases sitting between them. CDR3 nucleotide sequence: TGTGCCAGCAGTTCTCAGGGTGCGAACACTGAAGCTTTCTTT. Protein sequence: CASSSQGANTEAFF.

This clone appeared a single time. The rearrangement joins TRBV2 to TRBJ1-5; 7 nucleotides agree with TRBD1. Per the germline V gene, CDR1 is SNHLY and CDR2 is FYNNEI. V dropped 4 bases and J dropped 7; count of bases not matched to a gene: 10. The CDR3 contains 15 residues. CDR3 region: CASSGTGGEGQPQHF. The CDR3 DNA follows: TGTGCCAGCAGTGGGACAGGAGGGGAGGGGCAGCCCCAGCATTTT.

The chain joins TRBV19 to TRBJ2-7; TRBD1 matches 7 bases. V lost 0 bases, J lost 2 bases, and 7 bases stayed unmatched. The germline V gene encodes CDR1 LNHDA and CDR2 SQIVND (reference sequence). The CDR3 is made up of 16 amino acids. CDR3 sequence: CASSIDLTGITYEQYF. CDR3 coding DNA: TGTGCCAGTAGTATAGATCTGACAGGGATAACCTACGAGCAGTACTTC. Full variable domain (outside the CDR3, taken from reference TRBV19 and TRBJ2-7): DGGITQSPKYLFRKEGQNVTLSCEQNLNHDAMYWYRQDPGQGLRLIYYSQIVNDFQKGDIAEGYSVSREKKESFPLTVTSAQKNPTAFYLCASSIDLTGITYEQYFGPGTRLTVT.

This rearrangement joins TRBV28 to TRBJ1-4; 7 bases map to TRBD1. The V gene's germline CDR1 is MDHEN and CDR2 SYDVKM. The length of the CDR3 is 13 residues. The V and J ends lost 6 bases and 8 bases, in that order; junction bases with no gene match: 6. CDR3 bases: TGTGCCAGCAGCCGGGACAGTTCGGAAAAACTGTTTTTT. Its protein product is CASSRDSSEKLFF.

V gene TRBV7-9 combines with J gene TRBJ2-1; a possible D gene is TRBD1 (6 bases). V lost 1 base, J lost 8 bases, and 15 bases lay in between. The germline gives CDR1 SEHNR, CDR2 FQNEAQ (reference sequence). This CDR3 has 15 amino acids. The chain's CDR3 is CASSLVGRGQYEQFF. The DNA of the CDR3 is TGTGCCAGCAGCTTAGTGGGCAGGGGACAATATGAGCAGTTCTTC.

The chain recombines TRBV28 with TRBJ1-2; a possible D gene is TRBD1 (6 bases). V lost 4 bases to trimming and J lost 6 bases, with 24 bases between them. Germline V CDR1 and CDR2: MDHEN, SYDVKM. CDR3 length: 17 residues. This CDR3 reads CASSSDPLRGAVDGYTF. The CDR3 DNA sequence: TGTGCCAGCAGTTCCGACCCCCTACGGGGGGCAGTCGATGGCTACACCTTC.

V is TRBV5-8 and J is TRBJ2-5; 8 nucleotides align to TRBD1. This CDR3 is built from 18 residues. Looked up from germline, CDR1 is SGHTS and CDR2 is YDEGEE. V lost 2 bases to trimming and J lost 3 bases; unmatched junction nucleotides: 15. The CDR3 spells CASSLGASAGGLEETQYF. For the CDR3, the DNA is TGTGCCAGCAGCTTAGGGGCGTCGGCAGGGGGCCTCGAAGAGACCCAGTACTTC.